The following is a TCR beta chain sequence with its context. Trimming removed 4 bases from V and 0 bases from J; junction bases left unmatched: 4. The CDR3 loop spans 15 amino acids. The germline V gene has CDR1 SGHNT and CDR2 YYREEE (reference sequence). This entry belongs to a study of blood T cells in healthy people across ages. Alongside a J-beta primer mix, a sample-barcoded 5' primer served in a second PCR lasting roughly 7 to 11 cycles. TCRdb reprocessed the 5' RACE reads via MiXCR and lists one record per CDR3 protein. The sample consists of about 800,000 distinct CDR3 sequences, 55% to 75% of them appearing once.

The chain couples TRBV5-4 to TRBJ2-3; 8 bases fit TRBD1. Sequenced: blood. This receptor was taken from a young man in good health. Here the CDR3 DNA reads TGTGCCAGCAGCCTCCGGGACAGGAGCACAGATACGCAGTATTTT. It encodes CASSLRDRSTDTQYF.